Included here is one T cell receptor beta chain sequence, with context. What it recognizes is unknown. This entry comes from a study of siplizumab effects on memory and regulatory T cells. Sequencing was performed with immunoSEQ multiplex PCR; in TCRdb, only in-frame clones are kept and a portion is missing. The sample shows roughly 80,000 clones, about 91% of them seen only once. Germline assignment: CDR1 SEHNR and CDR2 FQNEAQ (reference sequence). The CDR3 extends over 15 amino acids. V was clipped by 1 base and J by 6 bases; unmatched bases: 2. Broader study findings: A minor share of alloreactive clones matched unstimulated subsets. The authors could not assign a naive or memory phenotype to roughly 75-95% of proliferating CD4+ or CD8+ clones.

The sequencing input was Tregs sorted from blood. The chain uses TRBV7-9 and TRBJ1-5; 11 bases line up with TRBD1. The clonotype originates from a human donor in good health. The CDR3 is CASSLGTGGSQPQHF. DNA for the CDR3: TGTGCCAGCAGCTTAGGGACAGGGGGCTCTCAGCCCCAGCATTTT.